This TCR beta chain was identified during a study of blood T cell repertoires in COVID-19. Study background: Both acute and convalescent COVID-19 samples were obtained from the United States, Italy and Spain. PBMCs, B-cell-depleted T cells, or T cells provided the cDNA or gDNA that made up the material.

The trim removed 1 base at V and 3 bases at J, leaving 3 bases unmatched. The CDR3 spans 14 residues. CDR1 GTSNPN and CDR2 SVGIG come from the germline V gene (reference sequence). Enrolled during active infection, Seattle patients were then followed longitudinally. How the authors handled the data: Scientists estimated how many nucleated cells there were by amplifying reference gene primers. Libraries were prepared by immunoSEQ multiplex PCR; TCRdb keeps only in-frame clonotypes and omits some of them. V, J and clone size reflect that table, while D and trimming were determined from the DNA. This sample has 300,000 to 400,000 clones, with roughly 90% found just once.

This TCR derives from a woman in her 30s with COVID-19, enrolled during active disease. Sequenced material: peripheral blood. The V call is TRBV30, the J call TRBJ1-5; 7 positions agree with TRBD1. The CDR3 DNA reads TGTGCCTGGAGTGAGGGACAGTTCAATCAGCCCCAGCATTTT. Translating gives CAWSEGQFNQPQHF.